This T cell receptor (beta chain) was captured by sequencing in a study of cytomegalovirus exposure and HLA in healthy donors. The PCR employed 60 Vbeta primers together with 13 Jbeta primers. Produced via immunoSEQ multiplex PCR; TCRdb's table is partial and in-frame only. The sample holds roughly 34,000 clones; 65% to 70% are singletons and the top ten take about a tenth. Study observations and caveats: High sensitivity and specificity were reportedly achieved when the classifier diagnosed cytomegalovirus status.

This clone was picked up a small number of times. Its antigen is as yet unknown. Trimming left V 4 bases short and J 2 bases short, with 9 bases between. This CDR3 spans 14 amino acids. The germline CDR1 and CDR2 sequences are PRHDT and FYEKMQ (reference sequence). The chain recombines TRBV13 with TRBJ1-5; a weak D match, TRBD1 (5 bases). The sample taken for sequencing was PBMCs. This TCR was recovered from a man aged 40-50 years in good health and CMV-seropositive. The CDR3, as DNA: TGTGCCAGCAGCTCGGGGGTGGGCAATCAGCCCCAGCATTTT. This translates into CASSSGVGNQPQHF.